These T cell receptor beta chains were read from a single sample in a study of blood T cell repertoires in COVID-19. Here immunoSEQ multiplex PCR was the method, and the copy in TCRdb shows in-frame clones only, minus some. Found here are approximately 140,000 clones, approximately 90% of them singletons; the top ten hold approximately 2%. The sample consisted of peripheral blood. Source of these receptors: a man between 65 and 85 years old with active COVID-19. CDR3s include the opening cysteine and the closing phenylalanine or tryptophan. The order of the fields is J gene, V gene, D gene, CDR3 protein, CDR3 DNA. D genes are given only for firm matches.

TRBJ2-2 TRBV7-3 TRBD1 CASSLLGDRGNTGELFF TGTGCCAGCAGCCTCCTGGGAGACAGGGGAAACACCGGGGAGCTGTTTTTT
TRBJ2-7 TRBV10-3 NA CAISASPGYEQYF TGTGCCATCAGTGCTTCCCCGGGATACGAGCAGTACTTC
TRBJ2-7 TRBV19 TRBD1 CASSNRGRGYEQYF TGTGCCAGTAGTAACAGGGGGCGCGGGTACGAGCAGTACTTC
TRBJ2-3 TRBV28 TRBD2 CASSPTGRETGDTQYF TGTGCCAGCAGCCCTACCGGGCGGGAGACCGGAGATACGCAGTATTTT
TRBJ2-1 TRBV11-2 NA CASSVGANEQFF TGTGCCAGCAGCGTAGGGGCAAATGAGCAGTTCTTC
TRBJ2-1 TRBV7-9 NA CASSPRGGDYNEQFF TGTGCCAGCAGCCCGAGGGGCGGGGACTACAATGAGCAGTTCTTC
TRBJ2-1 TRBV5-8 NA CASSPSIGQDNEQFF TGTGCCAGCAGCCCCTCCATCGGTCAAGACAATGAGCAGTTCTTC
TRBJ2-3 TRBV7-2 NA CASSLLDTQYF TGTGCCAGCAGCTTACTAGATACGCAGTATTTT
TRBJ2-3 TRBV5-1 TRBD2 CASRTSGLSSTDTQYF TGCGCCAGCCGGACTAGCGGCCTTTCTAGCACAGATACGCAGTATTTT
TRBJ2-1 TRBV2 TRBD2 CASRREMGNEQFF TGTGCCAGCAGGCGGGAGATGGGCAATGAGCAGTTCTTC
TRBJ2-3 TRBV5-1 NA CASSLLGAAGISDTQYF TGCGCCAGCAGCTTGCTTGGGGCCGCGGGAATCTCAGATACGCAGTATTTT
TRBJ2-3 TRBV29-1 TRBD2 CSAIPGGRDTQYF TGCAGCGCGATACCGGGAGGGAGGGATACGCAGTATTTT
TRBJ1-2 TRBV10-3 NA CAINTRGIDGYTF TGTGCCATCAATACCCGGGGAATCGATGGCTACACCTTC
TRBJ2-2 TRBV4-3 TRBD1 CASSLGTGINTGELFF TGCGCCAGCAGCCTAGGGACAGGGATTAACACCGGGGAGCTGTTTTTT
TRBJ1-6 TRBV5-4 TRBD1 CASSSVTGGGNSPLHF TGTGCCAGCAGCTCCGTGACAGGGGGCGGGAATTCACCCCTCCACTTT
TRBJ1-1 TRBV18 NA CASSPRGTTLNTEAFF TGTGCCAGCTCACCAAGGGGAACCACTCTGAACACTGAAGCTTTCTTT
TRBJ1-1 TRBV11-2 NA CASSSGDRLIEAFF TGTGCCAGCAGCTCGGGAGACCGACTTATTGAAGCTTTCTTT
TRBJ2-6 TRBV30 NA CAWMRGGTGANVLTF TGTGCCTGGATGAGGGGGGGTACTGGGGCCAACGTCCTGACTTTC
TRBJ2-1 TRBV29-1 NA CSVTSGDTLYNEQFF TGCAGCGTTACCAGCGGAGACACCCTATACAATGAGCAGTTCTTC
TRBJ2-3 TRBV5-6 NA CASSRPGLATDTQYF TGTGCCAGCAGCCGGCCGGGACTTGCCACAGATACGCAGTATTTT